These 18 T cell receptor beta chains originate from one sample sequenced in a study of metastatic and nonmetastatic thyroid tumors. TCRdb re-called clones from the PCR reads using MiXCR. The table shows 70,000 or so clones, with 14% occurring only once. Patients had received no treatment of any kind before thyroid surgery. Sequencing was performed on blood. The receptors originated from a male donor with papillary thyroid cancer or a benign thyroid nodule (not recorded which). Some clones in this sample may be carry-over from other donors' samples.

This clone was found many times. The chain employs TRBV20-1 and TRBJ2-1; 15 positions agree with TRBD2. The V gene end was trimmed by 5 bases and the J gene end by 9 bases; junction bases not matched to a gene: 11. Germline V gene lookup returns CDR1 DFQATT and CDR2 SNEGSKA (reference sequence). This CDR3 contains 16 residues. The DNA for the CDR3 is TGCAGTGCTGTCGGGACTAGCGGGAGGTGGGTGGGTGAGCAGTTCTTC. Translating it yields CSAVGTSGRWVGEQFF.

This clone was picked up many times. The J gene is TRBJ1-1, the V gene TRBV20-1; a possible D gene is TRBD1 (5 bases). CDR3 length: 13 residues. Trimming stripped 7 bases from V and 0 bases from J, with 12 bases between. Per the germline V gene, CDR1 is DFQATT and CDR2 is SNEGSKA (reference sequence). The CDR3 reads CSGLGGLNTEAFF. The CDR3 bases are TGCAGTGGACTCGGGGGGTTGAACACTGAAGCTTTCTTT.

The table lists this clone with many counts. For the CDR3, the DNA is TGTGCCAGTAGTATAGGGGGACACAAGCTTGAAGCTTTCTTT. This gives the protein CASSIGGHKLEAFF. This chain links TRBV19 with TRBJ1-1; the D gene is possibly TRBD1 (6 bases). The V end was cut by 1 base, the J end by 7 bases, with 13 bases between. From germline, CDR1 is LNHDA and CDR2 SQIVND (reference sequence). The CDR3 is made up of 14 amino acids.

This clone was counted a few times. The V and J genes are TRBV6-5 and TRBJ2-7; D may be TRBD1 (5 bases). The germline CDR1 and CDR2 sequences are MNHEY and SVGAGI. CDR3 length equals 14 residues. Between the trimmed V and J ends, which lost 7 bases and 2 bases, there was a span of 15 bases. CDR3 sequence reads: CASIDSWGTYEQYV. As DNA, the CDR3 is TGTGCCAGCATTGACTCCTGGGGCACCTACGAGCAGTACGTC.

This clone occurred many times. In DNA form, the CDR3 reads TGCAGTGCTCCCGCCTTAGCGGGAGGGGACTACAATGAGCAGTTCTTC. It is translated as CSAPALAGGDYNEQFF. The V and J genes are TRBV20-1 and TRBJ2-1; 11 nucleotides agree with TRBD2. Germline CDR1 is DFQATT and CDR2 is SNEGSKA (reference sequence). Trimming removed 5 bases from V and 3 bases from J; junction bases left unmatched: 9. This CDR3 has 16 residues.

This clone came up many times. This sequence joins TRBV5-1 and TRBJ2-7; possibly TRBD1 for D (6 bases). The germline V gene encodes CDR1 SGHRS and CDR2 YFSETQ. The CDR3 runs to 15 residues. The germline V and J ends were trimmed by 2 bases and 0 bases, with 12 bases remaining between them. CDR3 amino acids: CASSLHGGSSYEQYV. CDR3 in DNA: TGCGCCAGCAGCTTACATGGGGGCAGCTCCTACGAGCAGTACGTC.

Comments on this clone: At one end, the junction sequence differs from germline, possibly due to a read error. CDR3 sequence: CASLPGHRLDTQCF. In nucleotides, the CDR3 is TGTGCCAGCCTACCGGGACATCGGTTAGATACGCAGTGTTTT. The rearrangement links TRBV12-3 or TRBV12-4 to TRBJ2-3, with a tentative D call TRBD1 (6 bases). The CDR3 runs to 14 residues.

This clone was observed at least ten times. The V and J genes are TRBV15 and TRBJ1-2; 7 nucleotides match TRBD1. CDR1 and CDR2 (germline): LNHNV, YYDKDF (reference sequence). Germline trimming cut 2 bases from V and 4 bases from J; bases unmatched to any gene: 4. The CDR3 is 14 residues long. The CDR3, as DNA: TGTGCCACCAGCAGACGACAGGGACCCTATGGCTACACCTTC. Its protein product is CATSRRQGPYGYTF. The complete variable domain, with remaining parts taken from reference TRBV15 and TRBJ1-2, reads DAMVIQNPRYQVTQFGKPVTLSCSQTLNHNVMYWYQQKSSQAPKLLFHYYDKDFNNEADTPDNFQSRRPNTSFCFLDIRSPGLGDTAMYLCATSRRQGPYGYTFGSGTRLTVV.

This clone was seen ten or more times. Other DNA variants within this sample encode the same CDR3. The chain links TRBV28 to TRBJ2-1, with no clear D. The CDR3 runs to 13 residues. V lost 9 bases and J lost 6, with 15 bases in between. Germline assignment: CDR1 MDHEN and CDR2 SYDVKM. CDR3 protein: CARISFAGNEQFF. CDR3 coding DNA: TGTGCCAGAATTTCTTTTGCAGGCAATGAGCAGTTCTTC.

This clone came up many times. The CDR3 loop is CAWTGQGTGANVLTF. In nucleotides, the CDR3 is TGTGCCTGGACAGGACAGGGAACAGGGGCCAACGTCCTGACTTTC. J is TRBJ2-6 and V is TRBV30, with 8 bases lining up with TRBD1. The CDR3 is 15 amino acids. Per the germline V gene, CDR1 is GTSNPN and CDR2 is SVGIG (reference sequence). V shed 4 bases and J 4 bases; nucleotides not matched to a gene: 6.

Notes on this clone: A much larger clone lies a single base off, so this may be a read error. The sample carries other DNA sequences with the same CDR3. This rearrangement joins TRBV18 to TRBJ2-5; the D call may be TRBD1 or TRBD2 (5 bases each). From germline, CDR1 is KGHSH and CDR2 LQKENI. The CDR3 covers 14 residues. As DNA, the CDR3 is TGTGCCAGCTCACCGCCGAAGGGGTGGGAGACCCAATACTTC. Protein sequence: CASSPPKGWETQYF.

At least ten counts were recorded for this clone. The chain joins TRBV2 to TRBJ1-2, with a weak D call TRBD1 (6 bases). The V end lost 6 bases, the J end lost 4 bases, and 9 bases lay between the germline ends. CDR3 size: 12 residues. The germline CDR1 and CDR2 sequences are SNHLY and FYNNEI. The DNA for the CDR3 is TGTGCCAGCAGGTGGGGGGCCTATGGCTACACCTTC. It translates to CASRWGAYGYTF.

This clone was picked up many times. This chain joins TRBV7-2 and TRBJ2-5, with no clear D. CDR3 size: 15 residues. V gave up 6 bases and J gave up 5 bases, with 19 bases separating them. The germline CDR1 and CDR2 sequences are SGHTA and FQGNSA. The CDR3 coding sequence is TGTGCCAGCAGACAGACTGTAAGAGCGAGGGAGACCCAGTACTTC. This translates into CASRQTVRARETQYF.

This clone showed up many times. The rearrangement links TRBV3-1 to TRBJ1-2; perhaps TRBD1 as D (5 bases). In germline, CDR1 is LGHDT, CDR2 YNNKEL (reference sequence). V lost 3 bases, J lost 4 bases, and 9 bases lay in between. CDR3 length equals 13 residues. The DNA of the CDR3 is TGTGCCAGCAGCCACATCCAGGGCTATGGCTACACCTTC. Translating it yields CASSHIQGYGYTF. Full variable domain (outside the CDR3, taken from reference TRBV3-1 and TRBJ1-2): DTAVSQTPKYLVTQMGNDKSIKCEQNLGHDTMYWYKQDSKKFLKIMFSYNNKELIINETVPNRFSPKSPDKAHLNLHINSLELGDSAVYFCASSHIQGYGYTFGSGTRLTVV.

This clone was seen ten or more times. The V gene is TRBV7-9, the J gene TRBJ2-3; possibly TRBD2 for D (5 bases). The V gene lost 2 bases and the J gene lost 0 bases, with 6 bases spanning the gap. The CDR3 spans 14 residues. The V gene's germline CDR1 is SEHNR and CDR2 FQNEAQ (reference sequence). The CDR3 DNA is TGTGCCAGCAGCTTAAGCGGCAGCACAGATACGCAGTATTTT. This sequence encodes CASSLSGSTDTQYF.

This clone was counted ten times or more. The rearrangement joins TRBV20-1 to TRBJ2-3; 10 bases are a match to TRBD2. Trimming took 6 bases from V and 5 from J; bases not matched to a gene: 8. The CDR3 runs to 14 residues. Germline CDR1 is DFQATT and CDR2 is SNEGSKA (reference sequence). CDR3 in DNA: TGCAGTGCACTAAGCGGGGGGGCGGGAGATACGCAGTATTTT. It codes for CSALSGGAGDTQYF.

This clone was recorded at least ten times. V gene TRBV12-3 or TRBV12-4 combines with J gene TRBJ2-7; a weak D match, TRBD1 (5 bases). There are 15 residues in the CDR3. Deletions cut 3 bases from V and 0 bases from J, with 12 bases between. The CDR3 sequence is CASSFDSSLSYEQYF. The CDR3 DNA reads TGTGCCAGCAGTTTCGACAGCTCCCTCTCCTACGAGCAGTACTTC.

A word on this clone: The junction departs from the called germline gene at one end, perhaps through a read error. The CDR3 region is CASSLGQAWDTGELFF. DNA of the CDR3: TGTGCCAGCAGCCTGGGACAGGCGTGGGACACCGGGGAGCTGTTCTTT. The chain carries TRBV27 and TRBJ2-2, with 8 bases that match TRBD1. CDR1 is MNHEY, CDR2 SMNVEV, per germline (reference sequence). CDR3 length equals 16 residues.